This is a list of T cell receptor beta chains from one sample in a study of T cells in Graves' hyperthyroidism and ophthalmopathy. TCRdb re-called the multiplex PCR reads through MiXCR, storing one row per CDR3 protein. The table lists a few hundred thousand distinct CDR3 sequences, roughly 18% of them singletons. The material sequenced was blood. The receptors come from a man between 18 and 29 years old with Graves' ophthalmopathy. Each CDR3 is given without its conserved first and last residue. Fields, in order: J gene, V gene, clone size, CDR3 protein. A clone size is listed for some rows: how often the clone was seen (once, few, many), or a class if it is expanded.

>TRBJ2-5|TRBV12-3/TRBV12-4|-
ASSAGTNEETQY
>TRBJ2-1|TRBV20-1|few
SARDLPRAGGGANEQF
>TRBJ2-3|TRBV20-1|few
SARLSSDPADTQY
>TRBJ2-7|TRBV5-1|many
ASSSSTGPYEQY
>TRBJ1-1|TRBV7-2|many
ASRPGPAPAF
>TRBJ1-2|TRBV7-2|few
ASSLDLSRGRNYGYT
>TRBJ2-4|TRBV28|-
ASRFGHAKNIQY
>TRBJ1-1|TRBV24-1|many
ATGLGDEAF
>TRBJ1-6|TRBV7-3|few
ASSLDGNSPLH
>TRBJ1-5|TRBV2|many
ASSDYLSNQPQH
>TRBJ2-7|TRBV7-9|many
ASSLGSTEYEQY
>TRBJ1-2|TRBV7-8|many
ASSLGPTTPSGYT
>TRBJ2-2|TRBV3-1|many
ASSQRRAAGELF
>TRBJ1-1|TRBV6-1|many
ASRYQTGGAAF
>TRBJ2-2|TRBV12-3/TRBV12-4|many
ASSFKFTGELF
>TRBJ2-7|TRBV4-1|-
ASSQESGGSYEQY
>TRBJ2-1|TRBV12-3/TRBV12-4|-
ASSSPASGKQF
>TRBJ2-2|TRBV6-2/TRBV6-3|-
ASSSDRGPTGELF
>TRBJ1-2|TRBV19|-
ASTRGDYGYT
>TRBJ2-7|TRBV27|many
ASTKAGTGRTYEQY
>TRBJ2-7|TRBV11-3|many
ASSTGGGPYEQY
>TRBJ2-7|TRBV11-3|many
ASSLGEGFYEQY
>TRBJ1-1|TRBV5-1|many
ASSTPGGNTEAF
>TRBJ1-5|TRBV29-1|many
SVSGTLNQPQH
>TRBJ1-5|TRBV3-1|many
ASSQGVIGQPQH
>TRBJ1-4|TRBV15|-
AIRGEAATNEKLF
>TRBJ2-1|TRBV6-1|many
ASSSLGTSAYNEQF
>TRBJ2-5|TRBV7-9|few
ASSSGTSGGAFLGQETQY
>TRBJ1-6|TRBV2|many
ASYWTGSSYNSPLH
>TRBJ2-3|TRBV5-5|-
ASSFYICSATAGTDTQY
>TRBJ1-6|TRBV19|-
ASSSRQSINSPLH
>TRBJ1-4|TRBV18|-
ASSRGKSEKLF
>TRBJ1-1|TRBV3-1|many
ASSQAGGRTEAF
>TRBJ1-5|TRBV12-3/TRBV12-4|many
ASTVRSANQPQH
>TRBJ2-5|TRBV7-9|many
ASSLARAAGETQY
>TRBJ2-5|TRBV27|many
ASSLAAGGIGTQY
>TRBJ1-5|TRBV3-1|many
ASMSDGGGQPQH
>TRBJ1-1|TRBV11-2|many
ASSLEFTEAF
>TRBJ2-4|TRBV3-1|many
ASSLGPGGLSIQY
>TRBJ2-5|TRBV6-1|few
ASGTGTVKETQY
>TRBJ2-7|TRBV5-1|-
ASSLDGSGNNEQY